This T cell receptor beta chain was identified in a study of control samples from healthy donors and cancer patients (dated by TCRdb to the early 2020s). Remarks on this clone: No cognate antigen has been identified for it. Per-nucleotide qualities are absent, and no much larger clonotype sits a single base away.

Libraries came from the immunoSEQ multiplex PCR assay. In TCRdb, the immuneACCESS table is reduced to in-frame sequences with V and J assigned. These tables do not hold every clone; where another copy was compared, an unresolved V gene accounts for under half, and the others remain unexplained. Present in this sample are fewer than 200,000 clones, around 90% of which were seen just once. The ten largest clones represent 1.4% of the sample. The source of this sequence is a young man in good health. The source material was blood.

In nucleotide form, the sequence is TGTGCCAGCAGTTTGAGACAGGGTTACTCTGAAGCTTTCTTT. Its protein product is CASSLRQGYSEAFF. The chain is assembled from TRBV27 and TRBJ1-1, with 7 junctional bases fitting TRBD1. V is trimmed back by 3 bases and J by 6 bases, and the junction contains 7 bases that no gene match accounts for. The CDR3 sequence holds 14 residues, the cysteine and phenylalanine included. Only CDR3 DNA is held: 42 bases, read in frame from base 1. Via the germline V gene (reference sequence), CDR1 is MNHEY and CDR2 SMNVEV.